This T cell receptor (beta chain) is drawn from a study of ipilimumab plus nivolumab after autologous stem cell transplantation. Study-level information: A median of roughly 8 nivolumab and a few ipilimumab doses were given. DLBCL patients had primary refractory or relapsed disease.

J lost 7 bases, V lost 0 bases, and 5 bases had no gene match. From germline, CDR1 is LNHDA and CDR2 SQIVND (reference sequence). The CDR3 is 15 amino acids. Starting 14 to 28 days after autologous transplant, ipilimumab 1 mg/kg was given. Patients received nivolumab 3 mg/kg at weeks 1, 4, 7, 10, then fortnightly to week 26. This table comes from immunoSEQ multiplex PCR, and its TCRdb copy is limited to in-frame clones, with some not included. Among about 20,000 clones listed, approximately 73% were seen once. The source material was PBMCs, sampled in a trial of ipilimumab plus nivolumab as post-transplant consolidation. J is TRBJ2-1 and V is TRBV19; TRBD2 matches at 8 bases. The TCR sequence derives from a male donor with diffuse large B-cell lymphoma. The DNA for the CDR3 is TGTGCCAGTAGTATAGACGGGGGGGCCGAAAATGAGCAGTTCTTC. The encoded protein is CASSIDGGAENEQFF.